These 26 T cell receptor beta chains came from one sample sequenced in a study of read filtering for tumor transcriptome and immune sequencing. The library was built from approximately 400 ng RNA with molecular barcoded adaptors for alpha/delta and beta/gamma chains. TCRdb ran MiXCR on the reads and lists one entry per CDR3 protein. The sample consists of 100,000 to 150,000 distinct CDR3 sequences, 10% to 15% of them appearing once. The specimen sequenced was a population of CD138-negative cells sorted from bone marrow. The receptors originated from a donor at least 40 years old with multiple myeloma.

This clonotype was detected only a few times. The CDR3 loop reads CASSPLGAGGTDTQYF. The CDR3, as DNA: TGTGCCAGCAGCCCCCTCGGGGCGGGAGGCACAGATACGCAGTATTTT. This rearrangement joins TRBV6-6 to TRBJ2-3; TRBD2 aligns across 7 bases. Germline V gene data show CDR1 as MNHNY and CDR2 as SVGAGI (reference sequence). Unmatched junction bases numbered 10, after V lost 6 bases and J lost 1 base. The CDR3 has 16 amino acids.

This clonotype was detected many times. The V and J genes are TRBV28 and TRBJ2-7; 7 nucleotides align to TRBD1. From germline, CDR1 is MDHEN and CDR2 SYDVKM. The CDR3 loop spans 15 amino acids. The V gene end was trimmed by 6 bases and the J gene end by 2 bases; junction bases not matched to a gene: 10. The CDR3 DNA reads as TGTGCCAGCAGCCGACAGGGCGTCCAAACCTACGAGCAGTACTTC. Residues: CASSRQGVQTYEQYF.

In this sample, this clonotype turned up many times. The chain carries TRBV19 and TRBJ2-1, with D uncertain. The germline gives CDR1 LNHDA, CDR2 SQIVND (reference sequence). This CDR3 has 15 amino acids. V lost 6 bases and J lost 0, with 12 bases in between. The CDR3 nucleotides read TGTGCCAGTAGGTCTAGTCCGAGCTCCTACAATGAGCAGTTCTTC. Its protein is CASRSSPSSYNEQFF.

On this clonotype: One base away lies a much larger clone, so this may be a sequencing read error. The J gene is TRBJ2-7, the V gene TRBV29-1; D assignment may be TRBD1 or TRBD2 (5 bases each). Looked up from germline, CDR1 is SQVTM and CDR2 is ANQGSEA. CDR3 size: 14 residues. The chain's CDR3 is CSVSPGWGSYELYF. The CDR3 DNA reads TGCAGCGTTTCCCCCGGCTGGGGGTCCTACGAGCTGTACTTC.

This clonotype was observed a few times. J is TRBJ1-5 and V is TRBV19, with 7 bases lining up with TRBD1. CDR1 and CDR2 (germline): LNHDA, SQIVND (reference sequence). V was pared by 6 bases and J by 0 bases, with 5 bases of the junction left unmatched. CDR3 length: 15 amino acids. The CDR3 protein is CASSHTGASNQPQHF. CDR3 DNA: TGTGCCAGTAGCCATACAGGGGCTAGCAATCAGCCCCAGCATTTT. Full variable domain (remainder filled in from reference TRBV19 and TRBJ1-5): DGGITQSPKYLFRKEGQNVTLSCEQNLNHDAMYWYRQDPGQGLRLIYYSQIVNDFQKGDIAEGYSVSREKKESFPLTVTSAQKNPTAFYLCASSHTGASNQPQHFGDGTRLSIL.

As concerns this clonotype: This may arise from a read error, as a much more abundant clone is one base away. The chain is built from TRBV12-3 or TRBV12-4 and TRBJ1-5; D ambiguous. The CDR3 sequence is 15 residues long. V was pared by 2 bases and J by 2 bases, with 10 bases between. CDR3 nucleotide sequence: TGTGCCAGCAGTTTAAGAATAATCGGCAATCAGCCCCAGCATTTT. Translating gives CASSLRIIGNQPQHF.

This clonotype has ten or more counts. The V gene is TRBV7-9, the J gene TRBJ1-2; no clear D gene. The V end was cut by 1 base, the J end by 7 bases, with 10 bases between. The CDR3 has 13 residues. CDR1 and CDR2 from the germline V gene are SEHNR and FQNEAQ (reference sequence). CDR3 region: CASSLDQLSGYTF. CDR3 coding DNA: TGTGCCAGCAGCTTAGATCAGTTGTCTGGCTACACCTTC.

In this sample, this clonotype turned up many times. The chain's CDR3 is CASRTSGTAREQFF. CDR3 DNA: TGTGCCAGCAGAACTAGCGGGACTGCTAGGGAGCAGTTCTTC. The rearrangement uses TRBV7-2 and TRBJ2-1, with 10 bases lining up with TRBD2. This CDR3 region has 14 residues. V was clipped by 6 bases and J by 10 bases; unmatched bases: 9. Germline V gene sequence: CDR1 SGHTA, CDR2 FQGNSA.

This clonotype was seen ten or more times. The chain has TRBV7-9 and TRBJ2-2; D not resolved. V was trimmed by 1 base and J by 4 bases, leaving 7 bases between them. The CDR3 sequence is 14 residues long. Germline V gene sequence: CDR1 SEHNR, CDR2 FQNEAQ (reference sequence). CDR3 sequence: CASSLVPPTGELFF. CDR3 nucleotide sequence: TGTGCCAGCAGCTTAGTTCCGCCCACCGGGGAGCTGTTTTTT.

This clonotype occurred many times. V and J are TRBV20-1 and TRBJ2-1; 15 nucleotides align to TRBD2. V dropped 1 base and J dropped 9; count of bases not matched to a gene: 7. Germline CDR1 DFQATT, CDR2 SNEGSKA (reference sequence). CDR3 length equals 16 residues. CDR3 loop: CSARAGTSGRFGEQFF. The DNA of the CDR3 is TGCAGTGCTAGAGCCGGGACTAGCGGGAGGTTTGGTGAGCAGTTCTTC.

There are many counts of this clonotype. The V call is TRBV29-1, the J call TRBJ1-1, with D uncertain. This CDR3 is built from 11 residues. V was shortened by 6 bases and J by 1 base, with 6 bases between the two germline ends. The germline V gene encodes CDR1 SQVTM and CDR2 ANQGSEA. The CDR3 nucleotides read TGCAGCGTCGAACGGAACACTGAAGCTTTCTTT. This translates into CSVERNTEAFF.

In its sample, this clonotype was seen a few times. This sequence joins TRBV12-5 and TRBJ1-5; possibly TRBD1 for D (6 bases). The V end lost 7 bases, the J end lost 3 bases, and 13 bases lay between the germline ends. Germline-derived CDR1 and CDR2 are LGHNT and FRNRAP. The CDR3 is 14 amino acids. CDR3: CASALQGLNQPQHF. The CDR3 region has the DNA TGTGCTAGTGCCCTTCAGGGGCTCAATCAGCCCCAGCATTTT.

This clonotype was seen only a few times. This sequence joins TRBV20-1 and TRBJ1-6; TRBD1 aligns across 9 bases. Per the germline V gene, CDR1 is DFQATT and CDR2 is SNEGSKA (reference sequence). V shed 4 bases, J shed 10 bases, and the junction held 11 bases outside the gene matches. CDR3 length: 15 residues. The CDR3 loop is CSANDDRGTWSPLHF. CDR3 nucleotides: TGCAGTGCTAACGATGACAGGGGGACGTGGTCACCCCTCCACTTT.

The rearrangement uses TRBV11-2 and TRBJ2-5, with a possible D match to TRBD2 (6 bases). CDR3 length: 16 amino acids. Looked up from germline, CDR1 is SGHAT and CDR2 is FQNNGV. Trimming removed 2 bases from V and 4 bases from J, with 17 bases in between. CDR3: CASSLRFGTLGETQYF. As DNA, the CDR3 is TGTGCCAGCAGCTTAAGATTCGGGACTCTGGGAGAGACCCAGTACTTC.

The sample holds many counts of this clonotype. This sequence joins TRBV27 and TRBJ1-1; TRBD1 might be the D (6 bases). CDR1 is MNHEY, CDR2 SMNVEV, per germline (reference sequence). The V and J ends lost 1 base and 4 bases respectively, with 10 bases between them. This CDR3 has 14 residues. In DNA form, the CDR3 reads TGTGCCAGCAGTTTATACAGGGCCCCCACTGAAGCTTTCTTT. It encodes CASSLYRAPTEAFF.

This clonotype has ten or more counts. The CDR3 sequence is CSVESPDEAGGTEAFF. DNA for the CDR3: TGCAGCGTTGAATCCCCCGATGAGGCCGGGGGGACTGAAGCTTTCTTT. V usage is TRBV29-1 and J usage is TRBJ1-1; D possibly corresponds to TRBD1 (5 bases). Germline V lookup: CDR1 SQVTM, CDR2 ANQGSEA. The CDR3 has 16 amino acids. Trimming stripped 2 bases from V and 5 bases from J, with 21 bases between.

This clonotype was observed many times. This chain connects TRBV4-1 to TRBJ2-5; D possibly corresponds to TRBD1 (6 bases). CDR1 and CDR2 from the germline V gene are MGHRA and YSYEKL. V dropped 3 bases and J dropped 3 bases, with 11 bases sitting between them. The CDR3 totals 14 residues. CDR3 nucleotide sequence: TGCGCCAGCAGCCAGATGGCAGGGGAAGAGACCCAGTACTTC. Its translation: CASSQMAGEETQYF.

Turning to this clonotype: This CDR3 fails to terminate in the conserved phenylalanine or tryptophan, so it likely reflects a read error. The V and J genes are TRBV28 and TRBJ2-1; possibly TRBD1 for D (5 bases). The CDR3 consists of 15 residues. Germline V gene lookup returns CDR1 MDHEN and CDR2 SYDVKM. CDR3 DNA sequence: TGTGCGAGCAGTTTATGGGCAGGGCCCTACAATGAGCAGTTCCTC. Translating gives CASSLWAGPYNEQFL.

With regard to this clonotype: A single base separates this from a much larger clone, so it may be a read error. The genes are TRBV5-8 and TRBJ2-7, with D tentatively TRBD2 (6 bases). Germline V gene lookup returns CDR1 SGHTS and CDR2 YDEGEE. The CDR3 sequence is 14 residues long. The CDR3: CASSLVGGGYERYF. Here the CDR3 DNA reads TGTGCCAGCAGCTTAGTCGGGGGTGGCTACGAGCGGTACTTC.

In its sample, this clonotype was seen many times. CDR3 in amino acids: CSVEKGDLANEQFF. CDR3 nucleotide sequence: TGCAGCGTTGAGAAGGGGGACTTAGCCAATGAGCAGTTCTTC. V is TRBV29-1 and J is TRBJ2-1, with D possibly called TRBD1 or TRBD2 (6 bases each). The CDR3 extends over 14 amino acids. Trimming left V 3 bases short and J 6 bases short, with 15 bases between. Germline assignment: CDR1 SQVTM and CDR2 ANQGSEA.

This clonotype occurred many times. The V call is TRBV7-9, the J call TRBJ1-6; 7 bases agree with TRBD1. The CDR3 covers 13 residues. The germline V gene has CDR1 SEHNR and CDR2 FQNEAQ (reference sequence). The J segment lost 15 bases and the V segment lost 5 bases, leaving 10 bases of the junction unmatched. The CDR3 DNA reads TGTGCCAGCAGCCTCGGGACAGCCCGATTCCTCCACTTT. The encoded protein is CASSLGTARFLHF.

In this sample, this clonotype turned up a few times. This could be a read error, since a much larger clone is one nucleotide away. This chain connects TRBV7-2 to TRBJ2-1, with D possibly matching TRBD2 (5 bases). V shed 4 bases and J shed 12 bases, with 19 bases lying between them. The length of the CDR3 is 14 residues. CDR1 SGHTA and CDR2 FQGNSA come from the germline V gene. The CDR3 DNA reads TGTGCCAGCAGCTCCCGCGCTCGGGATCTTGGGCAGTTCTTC. Translating it yields CASSSRARDLGQFF.

This clonotype has ten or more counts. CDR3 residues: CASSSLQASGQETQYF. The CDR3 DNA reads TGTGCCAGCAGCTCCCTACAGGCTAGCGGACAAGAGACCCAGTACTTC. V is TRBV11-1 and J is TRBJ2-5, with TRBD2 matching 7 bases. CDR3 length equals 16 residues. With V trimmed by 4 bases and J by 2 bases, 10 bases remained unmatched. Germline assignment: CDR1 SGHAT and CDR2 FQDESV (reference sequence).

Many counts were recorded for this clonotype. The CDR3 sequence is CASSPTGTSAGDTQYF. For the CDR3, the DNA is TGCGCCAGCAGCCCCACCGGGACTAGCGCTGGAGATACGCAGTATTTT. The V gene is TRBV5-1, the J gene TRBJ2-3; 10 nucleotides match TRBD2. CDR3 length equals 16 residues. J gave up 5 bases and V 4 bases, and 10 bases lay outside the gene matches. Per the germline V gene, CDR1 is SGHRS and CDR2 is YFSETQ.

This clonotype was recorded many times. This rearrangement joins TRBV5-1 to TRBJ2-5; D is perhaps TRBD1 or TRBD2 (6 bases each). This CDR3 is 15 amino acids long. The V gene's germline CDR1 is SGHRS and CDR2 YFSETQ. The V end lost 3 bases, the J end lost 4 bases, and 16 bases lay between the germline ends. For the CDR3, the DNA is TGCGCCAGCAGCTCCCGCGGAGGGGGGATAGAGACCCAGTACTTC. Amino acid sequence: CASSSRGGGIETQYF.

In this sample, this clonotype turned up many times. This rearrangement joins TRBV28 to TRBJ2-7, with D possibly TRBD1 on 5 matching bases. Germline CDR1 reads MDHEN; CDR2 reads SYDVKM. V was clipped by 7 bases and J by 3 bases, with 13 bases between them. The CDR3 runs to 13 residues. CDR3 sequence (DNA): TGTGCCAGCATCGACAGCACTCGCTACGAGCAGTACTTC. It encodes CASIDSTRYEQYF.